Listed here is a single TCR beta chain. The CDR3 runs 13 residues. CDR1 WNHNN and CDR2 SYGVQD come from the germline V gene (reference sequence). V was clipped by 5 bases and J by 5 bases, with 10 bases between them. The sample originates from a study of T cell changes during pregnancy in multiple sclerosis. Generated by immunoSEQ multiplex PCR, the TCRdb table keeps only in-frame clones and is missing some. The repertoire includes about 50,000 clones, approximately 90% of them detected once, and nearly 0.4% sits in the top ten. The material sequenced was CD4+ T cells from peripheral blood mononuclear cells, taken after pregnancy. The clonotype comes from a female donor with multiple sclerosis, enrolled in a pregnancy study. This chain links TRBV10-1 with TRBJ1-5, with a tentative D call TRBD1 (6 bases). CDR3 in DNA: TGCGCCAGCAGTACAGGGACCCATCAGCCCCAGCATTTT. As protein: CASSTGTHQPQHF.